This entry features one T cell receptor beta chain sequence. This specimen comes from a study of cytomegalovirus exposure and HLA in healthy donors. Primers included in the PCR were 60 Vbeta and 13 Jbeta primers. Here immunoSEQ multiplex PCR was the method, and the copy in TCRdb shows in-frame clones only, minus some. The data hold some 100,000 clones, with 62% observed a single time. The germline gives CDR1 SGHRS, CDR2 YFSETQ. V was cut by 4 bases and J by 0 bases, with 11 bases left in between. This CDR3 spans 15 amino acids. The chain couples TRBV5-1 to TRBJ2-1; possibly TRBD2 for D (6 bases). This TCR came from a woman younger than 45 in good health and CMV-seropositive. The sequencing sample was made of PBMCs. Here the CDR3 reads CASSRGTSSYNEQFF. The CDR3 bases are TGCGCCAGCAGCCGGGGGACGAGCTCCTACAATGAGCAGTTCTTC.